Below, 12 T cell receptor beta chains from the same sample are listed, as sequenced in a study of early T cells in non-severe SARS-CoV-2 infection. One entry per CDR3 protein, called by TCRdb with MiXCR from the 5' RACE reads. The table includes over 30,000 distinct CDR3 sequences, less than 7% detected once. Source material: whole blood. These receptors came from an adult who was a healthcare worker with PCR-confirmed SARS-CoV-2 infection or an uninfected control (not recorded which).

A few counts support this clonotype. The gene calls are TRBV12-3 or TRBV12-4 and TRBJ2-5; D is ambiguous. This CDR3 is built from 13 residues. V lost 1 base and J lost 5, with 8 bases in between. CDR3 amino acids: CASSLGARETQYF. The CDR3 coding sequence is TGTGCCAGCAGTTTAGGCGCGCGGGAGACCCAGTACTTC.

The V and J genes are TRBV27 and TRBJ2-7; possibly TRBD2 for D (5 bases). The CDR3 contains 13 residues. Trimming left V 0 bases short and J 7 bases short, with 10 bases between. In germline, CDR1 is MNHEY, CDR2 SMNVEV (reference sequence). CDR3 protein: CASSLSRAEEQYF. The CDR3 nucleotides are TGTGCCAGCAGTTTATCGAGGGCAGAAGAGCAGTACTTC.

This clonotype was observed at least ten times. This chain joins TRBV20-1 and TRBJ2-5; 9 positions agree with TRBD1. The V gene end was trimmed by 0 bases and the J gene end by 4 bases; junction bases not matched to a gene: 9. The length of the CDR3 is 16 residues. Germline CDR1 is DFQATT and CDR2 is SNEGSKA (reference sequence). CDR3 in DNA: TGCAGTGCTAGAGATCTCGGTGACAGGGGGATAGAGACCCAGTACTTC. This gives the protein CSARDLGDRGIETQYF.

This clonotype was seen ten or more times. This rearrangement joins TRBV7-2 to TRBJ2-7, with D hard to call. The CDR3 is 13 amino acids. Germline V gene data show CDR1 as SGHTA and CDR2 as FQGNSA. With 1 base removed from V and 6 bases from J, the gap between germline ends came to 10 bases. The CDR3 nucleotides read TGTGCCAGCAGCTTAGGAGCAGTCCCCGAGCAGTACTTC. It encodes CASSLGAVPEQYF.

This clonotype has a count of ten or more. V gene TRBV20-1 combines with J gene TRBJ1-1; tentative D call: TRBD1 (5 bases). Germline V gene sequence: CDR1 DFQATT, CDR2 SNEGSKA (reference sequence). The CDR3 is 11 residues long. Trimming took 3 bases from V and 7 from J, leaving 9 bases between them. Written as DNA, the CDR3 is TGCAGTGCTAGGGGGGACCATGAAGCTTTCTTT. Translation: CSARGDHEAFF.

This clonotype was counted ten times or more. The chain has TRBV6-6 and TRBJ1-2, with a possible D match to TRBD1 (6 bases). The CDR3 sequence is 14 residues long. Trimming stripped 1 base from V and 7 bases from J, with 13 bases between. In germline, CDR1 is MNHNY, CDR2 SVGAGI (reference sequence). The CDR3 spells CASSYLAGAVGYTF. CDR3 nucleotides: TGTGCCAGCAGTTACTTGGCAGGGGCTGTTGGCTACACCTTC.

This rearrangement joins TRBV12-3 or TRBV12-4 to TRBJ1-2, with no clear D. The CDR3 consists of 14 residues. Trimming took 4 bases from V and 5 from J, leaving 14 bases between them. In DNA, the CDR3 is TGTGCCAGCAGTTCCATGGGGTTGGGGTATGGCTACACCTTC. This sequence encodes CASSSMGLGYGYTF.

This clonotype has a handful of counts. The genes are TRBV13 and TRBJ2-1; 9 nucleotides agree with TRBD2. Germline-derived CDR1 and CDR2 are PRHDT and FYEKMQ (reference sequence). Trimming took 8 bases from V and 5 from J; bases not matched to a gene: 7. The CDR3 sequence is 14 residues long. The CDR3 protein is CASLQTSGDNEQFF. CDR3 nucleotides: TGTGCCAGCCTCCAGACTAGCGGAGACAATGAGCAGTTCTTC.

This sequence joins TRBV7-3 and TRBJ2-2; no reliable D call. The CDR3 sequence is 13 residues long. Per the germline V gene, CDR1 is SGHTA and CDR2 is FQGTGA. Trimming stripped 0 bases from V and 5 bases from J, with 4 bases between. The CDR3 DNA sequence: TGTGCCAGCAGCTTAACTAGTACCGGGGAGCTGTTTTTT. Translated, it gives CASSLTSTGELFF.

This clonotype was counted between two and nine times. The chain carries TRBV28 and TRBJ2-7; D is tentatively TRBD1 or TRBD2 (5 bases each). CDR3 length: 14 residues. The germline V gene has CDR1 MDHEN and CDR2 SYDVKM. Trimming stripped 3 bases from V and 4 bases from J, with 13 bases between. Written as DNA, the CDR3 is TGTGCCAGCAGTTTTAGTGGGGGTTGGTACGAGCAGTACTTC. This gives the protein CASSFSGGWYEQYF.

This clonotype was seen a handful of times. The chain couples TRBV9 to TRBJ2-7, with 8 bases fitting TRBD1. The V segment lost 4 bases and the J segment 5 bases; nucleotides outside the gene matches: 8. Germline CDR1 and CDR2: SGDLS and YYNGEE. The CDR3 consists of 14 residues. The CDR3 sequence: CASSSRGLNDEQYF. The CDR3 DNA sequence: TGTGCCAGCAGCTCCAGGGGGCTTAACGACGAGCAGTACTTC.

V and J are TRBV5-5 and TRBJ2-3; D is possibly TRBD1 or TRBD2 (5 bases each). V lost 4 bases, J lost 6 bases, and 18 bases lay in between. Per the germline V gene, CDR1 is SGHKS and CDR2 is YYEKEE (reference sequence). The CDR3 runs to 15 residues. The CDR3 spells CASSTGPGGGDTQYF. Written as DNA, the CDR3 is TGTGCCAGCAGCACGGGACCAGGTGGAGGTGATACGCAGTATTTT. Full variable domain (outside the CDR3, taken from reference TRBV5-5 and TRBJ2-3): DAGVTQSPTHLIKTRGQQVTLRCSPISGHKSVSWYQQVLGQGPQFIFQYYEKEERGRGNFPDRFSARQFPNYSSELNVNALLLGDSALYLCASSTGPGGGDTQYFGPGTRLTVL.